Below are 26 T cell receptor beta chains sequenced from a single sample in a study of blood T cell repertoires in COVID-19 (dated by TCRdb to 2018 to 2021). The library was generated by the immunoSEQ multiplex PCR assay. TCRdb took this table from immuneACCESS and kept in-frame rearrangements with V and J called. Such tables lack part of the clones; where checked against another copy, unresolved V genes explain under half of the gap, and the rest is unexplained. The sample table contains roughly 59,000 clones; only one count was recorded for approximately 79% of them. 9.7% of the sample is held by the ten biggest clonotypes. Sequencing was performed on peripheral blood. Every receptor here comes from a human donor in a cohort sampled during active COVID-19.

The chain couples TRBV5-1 to TRBJ2-1; D may be TRBD2 (6 bases). The length of the CDR3 is 15 residues. The V gene's germline CDR1 is SGHRS and CDR2 YFSETQ. The ends were cut back, 0 bases at V and 0 bases at J, with 7 bases in the middle. CDR3 region: CASSLDGSSYNEQFF. The DNA for the CDR3 is TGCGCCAGCAGCTTGGACGGGAGCTCCTACAATGAGCAGTTCTTC. Variable domain in full (rest from reference TRBV5-1 and TRBJ2-1): KAGVTQTPRYLIKTRGQQVTLSCSPISGHRSVSWYQQTPGQGLQFLFEYFSETQRNKGNFPGRFSGRQFSNSRSEMNVSTLELGDSALYLCASSLDGSSYNEQFFGPGTRLTVL.

The chain links TRBV6-1 to TRBJ2-7; D remains ambiguous. The CDR3 extends over 14 amino acids. Germline V gives CDR1 MNHNS, CDR2 SASEGT. V lost 3 bases, J lost 4 bases, and 13 bases lay in between. For the CDR3, the DNA is TGTGCCAGCAGTGAGGAACGACTGCTTTACGAGCAGTACTTC. Encoded protein: CASSEERLLYEQYF.

This chain uses TRBV4-1 with TRBJ1-6, with TRBD1 as a possible D gene (5 bases). This CDR3 region has 15 residues. Germline V lookup: CDR1 MGHRA, CDR2 YSYEKL. The V end was cut by 1 base, the J end by 7 bases, with 11 bases between. Here the CDR3 reads CASSQGSGKNSPLHF. The DNA for the CDR3 is TGCGCCAGCAGCCAAGGGTCAGGGAAGAATTCACCCCTCCACTTT.

This clone was observed at least ten times. The V gene is TRBV4-2, the J gene TRBJ1-2; the match to TRBD1 covers 8 bases. There are 14 residues in the CDR3. V was clipped by 3 bases and J by 8 bases; unmatched bases: 8. Germline CDR1 LGHNA, CDR2 YNFKEQ. This chain's CDR3 is CASSHPGQAPGYTF. CDR3 nucleotide sequence: TGTGCCAGCAGCCATCCGGGACAGGCACCCGGCTACACCTTC.

The CDR3 region has the DNA TGTGCCAGTAGTATAATTACAGGGAAGCATGGCTACACCTTC. Amino acids: CASSIITGKHGYTF. V gene TRBV19 combines with J gene TRBJ1-2; TRBD1 might be the D (6 bases). Germline V lookup: CDR1 LNHDA, CDR2 SQIVND (reference sequence). V was shortened by 2 bases and J by 6 bases, with 13 bases between the two germline ends. The CDR3 length is 14 residues.

The chain joins TRBV7-9 to TRBJ1-4, with TRBD1 identical over 7 bases. With V trimmed by 5 bases and J by 13 bases, 13 bases remained unmatched. CDR1 is SEHNR, CDR2 FQNEAQ, per germline (reference sequence). CDR3 length: 14 residues. The CDR3 spells CASSQGDRAGGLFF. The CDR3 DNA sequence: TGTGCCAGCAGCCAGGGGGACCGGGCGGGAGGACTGTTTTTT.

This clone has a single count. This sequence joins TRBV4-2 and TRBJ2-2; possibly TRBD1 for D (7 bases). Germline V gene sequence: CDR1 LGHNA, CDR2 YNFKEQ. There are 19 residues in the CDR3. V lost 0 bases and J 3 bases, leaving 20 bases between the germline ends. This CDR3 is CASSQDLNPPGGYTGELFF. In DNA, the CDR3 is TGTGCCAGCAGCCAAGATCTAAATCCCCCAGGGGGGTACACCGGGGAGCTGTTTTTT.

This clone was observed a handful of times. The chain combines TRBV7-6 with TRBJ2-1; 9 nucleotides line up with TRBD2. This CDR3 has 13 amino acids. V lost 2 bases to trimming and J lost 9 bases; unmatched junction nucleotides: 2. Germline V lookup: CDR1 SGHVS, CDR2 FNYEAQ. CDR3 DNA sequence: TGTGCCAGCAGCTTACTGCGGGAGGGTGAGCAGTTCTTC. It yields the protein CASSLLREGEQFF.

This clone was detected a few times. The rearrangement joins TRBV5-1 to TRBJ2-7, with 9 bases lining up with TRBD2. J was trimmed by 6 bases and V by 6 bases; bases with no gene match: 13. CDR3 length equals 15 residues. The germline V gene has CDR1 SGHRS and CDR2 YFSETQ. The CDR3, as DNA: TGCGCCAGCACCCCCAAGGCTAGCGGGATTGGCGAGCAGTACTTC. Its protein product is CASTPKASGIGEQYF.

This chain uses TRBV24-1 with TRBJ2-1, with 7 bases lining up with TRBD1. The junction had 4 bases not matched to a gene; V was cut back by 4 bases and J by 2 bases. The CDR3 loop spans 15 amino acids. Looked up from germline, CDR1 is KGHDR and CDR2 is SFDVKD. CDR3 protein: CATSEQGTAYNEQFF. CDR3 coding DNA: TGTGCCACCAGTGAACAGGGGACAGCCTACAATGAGCAGTTCTTC.

V and J are TRBV29-1 and TRBJ2-5; 11 nucleotides line up with TRBD1. The CDR3 length is 14 residues. Germline lookup yields CDR1 SQVTM and CDR2 ANQGSEA. J was trimmed by 3 bases and V by 8 bases; bases with no gene match: 8. As DNA, the CDR3 is TGCAGCATTAACCGGGACAGGGGGAAAGAGACCCAGTACTTC. It specifies CSINRDRGKETQYF.

V is TRBV7-9 and J is TRBJ2-2; 11 nucleotides align to TRBD1. Germline values: CDR1 SEHNR, CDR2 FQNEAQ (reference sequence). The J segment lost 3 bases and the V segment lost 6 bases, leaving 3 bases of the junction unmatched. CDR3 length: 15 residues. This CDR3 is CASRRTGGDTGELFF. CDR3 bases: TGTGCCAGCAGAAGGACAGGGGGCGACACCGGGGAGCTGTTTTTT.

The CDR3 DNA is TGCAGCGTTGCAGGGGTTAGCACAGATACGCAGTATTTT. Translated: CSVAGVSTDTQYF. This sequence joins TRBV29-1 and TRBJ2-3, with a tentative D call TRBD1 (6 bases). The CDR3 loop spans 13 amino acids. V dropped 4 bases and J dropped 0 bases, with 8 bases sitting between them. Germline lookup yields CDR1 SQVTM and CDR2 ANQGSEA.

The chain carries TRBV7-6 and TRBJ2-7, with D tentatively TRBD1 (6 bases). This CDR3 is built from 14 residues. The germline V gene encodes CDR1 SGHVS and CDR2 FNYEAQ. Trimming took 3 bases from V and 3 from J, leaving 12 bases between them. The CDR3 bases are TGTGCCAGCAGCTTTAACAGGGCGGGCTACGAGCAGTACTTC. Protein sequence: CASSFNRAGYEQYF.

The chain has TRBV5-6 and TRBJ1-2; D might be TRBD1 (5 bases). This CDR3 region has 12 residues. Germline-derived CDR1 and CDR2 are SGHDT and YYEEEE. V lost 7 bases to trimming and J lost 14 bases, with 21 bases between them. This chain's CDR3 is CASGHLQGSRTF. In nucleotides, the CDR3 is TGTGCCAGCGGTCATCTCCAGGGTTCTCGGACCTTC.

The chain employs TRBV3-1 (or the pseudogene TRBV3-2) and TRBJ2-1; 8 nucleotides line up with TRBD2. Unmatched junction bases numbered 8, after V lost 1 base and J lost 15 bases. The germline CDR1 and CDR2 sequences are LGHDT and YNNKEL (reference sequence). There are 13 residues in the CDR3. DNA for the CDR3: TGTGCCAGCAGCCAAGGAAGGAGCGGGAGAACGTTCTTC. This encodes CASSQGRSGRTFF.

The V call is TRBV28, the J call TRBJ1-1; 7 nucleotides align to TRBD1. Germline CDR1 is MDHEN and CDR2 is SYDVKM. The V segment lost 3 bases and the J segment 7 bases; nucleotides outside the gene matches: 11. There are 15 residues in the CDR3. The CDR3 reads CASSFGGTARREAFF. The DNA for the CDR3 is TGTGCCAGCAGTTTTGGTGGGACAGCCAGGCGTGAAGCTTTCTTT.

The chain couples TRBV12-3 or TRBV12-4 to TRBJ1-1; 8 bases line up with TRBD1. This CDR3 comprises 13 residues. The J segment lost 5 bases and the V segment lost 5 bases, leaving 4 bases of the junction unmatched. In DNA form, the CDR3 reads TGTGCCAGCAGTCTCCAGGGGGCGACTGAAGCTTTCTTT. Translated: CASSLQGATEAFF.

The rearrangement links TRBV5-1 to TRBJ2-5, with 11 bases lining up with TRBD2. V shed 7 bases and J 5 bases; nucleotides not matched to a gene: 7. CDR1 is SGHRS and CDR2 is YFSETQ in the germline V gene. This CDR3 comprises 14 residues. The CDR3 sequence: CASGLAGGRETQYF. In DNA, the CDR3 is TGCGCCAGCGGGCTAGCGGGAGGAAGGGAGACCCAGTACTTC.

The V call is TRBV7-9, the J call TRBJ2-7, with 7 positions matching TRBD1. Germline CDR1 reads SEHNR; CDR2 reads FQNEAQ (reference sequence). Trimming took 0 bases from V and 5 from J; bases not matched to a gene: 7. The CDR3 is made up of 15 amino acids. DNA for the CDR3: TGTGCCAGCAGCTTAGCCGGGACAGTAGGCAACGAGCAGTACTTC. This encodes CASSLAGTVGNEQYF. The complete variable domain, with remaining parts taken from reference TRBV7-9 and TRBJ2-7, reads DTGVSQNPRHKITKRGQNVTFRCDPISEHNRLYWYRQTLGQGPEFLTYFQNEAQLEKSRLLSDRFSAERPKGSFSTLEIQRTEQGDSAMYLCASSLAGTVGNEQYFGPGTRLTVT.

Only a few counts were recorded for this clone. One end of the junction varies from germline; a read error may be responsible. This chain uses TRBV6-5 with TRBJ1-6; no clear D gene. CDR1 is MNHEY and CDR2 is SVGAGI in the germline V gene. The CDR3 has 14 residues. CDR3: CASSLSSSNSPLHF. The CDR3 DNA is TGTGCCAGCAGTCTGTCCTCCTCTAATTCACCCCTCCACTTT.

The J gene is TRBJ1-1, the V gene TRBV6-5, with TRBD1 identical over 11 bases. The J segment lost 6 bases and the V segment lost 6 bases, leaving 9 bases of the junction unmatched. Germline V gene sequence: CDR1 MNHEY, CDR2 SVGAGI. This CDR3 comprises 15 residues. The CDR3 loop reads CASRKTGTGGSEAFF. CDR3 nucleotides: TGTGCCAGCAGAAAAACCGGGACAGGGGGTTCTGAAGCTTTCTTT.

This clone appeared a few times. The CDR3 DNA follows: TGTGCCAGTAGTTCTAGCGGGGGGCGGCGGGATACGCAGTATTTT. Protein sequence: CASSSSGGRRDTQYF. This chain joins TRBV19 and TRBJ2-3; TRBD2 matches 11 bases. From germline, CDR1 is LNHDA and CDR2 SQIVND (reference sequence). The CDR3 sequence is 15 residues long. J was trimmed by 6 bases and V by 5 bases; bases with no gene match: 7.

Written as DNA, the CDR3 is TGTGCCAGCACCCTTATGGGGGCGGGCCACGAGCAGTACTTC. This sequence encodes CASTLMGAGHEQYF. V is TRBV28 and J is TRBJ2-7, with D possibly TRBD1 on 6 matching bases. Germline-derived CDR1 and CDR2 are MDHEN and SYDVKM. The CDR3 has 14 amino acids. Trimming cost V 7 bases and J 5 bases, with 18 bases left between them.

The chain uses TRBV11-2 and TRBJ2-7; TRBD1 aligns across 11 bases. Germline CDR1 reads SGHAT; CDR2 reads FQNNGV. This CDR3 contains 14 residues. Trimming cost V 5 bases and J 4 bases; bases outside gene matches: 4. The CDR3 loop reads CASSPRDRGYEQYF. Written as DNA, the CDR3 is TGTGCCAGCAGCCCCCGGGACAGGGGGTACGAGCAGTACTTC.

This clone was counted between two and nine times. The chain carries TRBV29-1 and TRBJ2-5; D unresolved. Germline-derived CDR1 and CDR2 are SQVTM and ANQGSEA. CDR3 length: 11 residues. The V end lost 6 bases, the J end lost 2 bases, and 7 bases lay between the germline ends. CDR3 region: CSVATQETQYF. CDR3 coding DNA: TGCAGCGTCGCAACACAAGAGACCCAGTACTTC.